This TCR beta chain derives from a study of blood T cells in healthy people across ages (dated by TCRdb to the mid-2010s). Regarding the research as a whole: In model experiments, template switching captured about one uniquely barcoded TCR beta cDNA molecule for every two T cells. The study measured age-related changes in TCR beta repertoire diversity using deep sequencing normalized with unique cDNA molecular identifiers. Four age groups were formed from the donors: young (average 16 years), middle-aged (more than 35), aged (more than 55) and long-lived (more than 75). To avoid experimental bias, donors of different ages were distributed randomly across sequencing lanes. Two additional independent replicas of 1 million unique cDNA reads from the same blood draw were analyzed for two donors (one aged 18 to 30 and one aged 80 or older). Overall results and qualifications from the work: Since profiling was done on bulk unsorted PBMCs, naive and antigen-experienced compartments could not be conclusively compared. Estimates of total diversity based on one million sequenced T cells were regarded as lower bounds and as underestimates. Observed TCR beta diversity per million T cells fell roughly linearly with age, and a significant reduction was already apparent by age about 38. Because the CMV infection status of the donors was unknown, age-related changes in expanded clonotypes may potentially have been confounded. Compared with the aged group, the long-lived group had more naive CD4+ T cells, fewer expanded clones and increased TCR diversity, suggesting age selection. Observed TCR beta diversity correlated strongly with the percentage of naive T cells measured by flow cytometry.

Relative to germline, V is missing 6 bases and J is missing 4 bases, with 13 bases of the junction outside any gene match. The cysteine opens and the phenylalanine closes a CDR3 of 16 amino acids. Only the CDR3 DNA stays, 48 bases, in frame from base 1. Looking up the germline V gene yields CDR1 MGHDK and CDR2 SYGVNS. Concerning this clonotype itself: Its antigen remains undetermined. No clone much larger than this one lies a single base away; base qualities are absent.

Library creation used 5' RACE. These reads were obtained on an Illumina HiSeq 2500. A second PCR of roughly 7 to 11 cycles was run with a J-beta primer mix and a sample-barcoded 5' primer. A template-switch 5' adaptor carrying 12 random nucleotides introduced a unique molecular identifier onto each TCR beta cDNA molecule. Each sample yielded at least 3 million CDR3-containing paired-end reads. First-strand cDNA was synthesized from all RNA with the Mint cDNA synthesis kit, primed by a TRBC-specific oligonucleotide. Following uracil-DNA glycosylase treatment, a first 18-cycle PCR with universal primers M1SS and BC2_uni_R was performed on all cDNA. In the original analysis: For normalization, 1 million high-quality reads, each with a distinct molecular identifier, were randomly selected from each sample. Instead of being binned into consensus sequences, reads that shared molecular identifiers were thrown out. CDR3 identification, clonotype clustering and error correction used MiTCR with a Q25 quality threshold and the strictest error-elimination algorithm. A nonparametric unseen species model with Euler transformation was used to estimate lower-bound total TCR beta diversity. Through fastp at Q25 and MiXCR, TCRdb rebuilt clones from the public reads, retaining in-frame beta chains. Duplicate CDR3 protein sequences are folded into a single record with the most common DNA and genes. The V and J calls, along with clone size, are taken from TCRdb and not from the paper's own processing. A total of about 780,000 distinct CDR3 sequences appear in this sample, 35% to 50% of them only once. The top ten clonotypes cover roughly 18% of the sample.

Donors were a few dozen systemically healthy Caucasian individuals from Russia aged about 6 to 100 years. Each donor gave ten milliliters of peripheral blood, drawn into EDTA-treated Vacutainer tubes. Ficoll-Paque density-gradient centrifugation was used to isolate PBMCs, with at least 6 million per sample. Trizol reagent was used to extract total RNA from PBMCs, with at least 5 micrograms per sample. For every donor, flow cytometry on a PBMC aliquot measured the percentage of naive CD45RAhigh/CD27high T cells. This TCR was recovered from an elderly man in good health. The V and J genes are TRBV25-1 and TRBJ1-1; TRBD1 aligns with 8 central bases. The sequencing input was blood. The CDR3 sequence is CASRPTPDREFTEAFF. The nucleotide sequence reads as follows: TGTGCCAGCAGACCCACGCCGGACAGGGAATTCACTGAAGCTTTCTTT.